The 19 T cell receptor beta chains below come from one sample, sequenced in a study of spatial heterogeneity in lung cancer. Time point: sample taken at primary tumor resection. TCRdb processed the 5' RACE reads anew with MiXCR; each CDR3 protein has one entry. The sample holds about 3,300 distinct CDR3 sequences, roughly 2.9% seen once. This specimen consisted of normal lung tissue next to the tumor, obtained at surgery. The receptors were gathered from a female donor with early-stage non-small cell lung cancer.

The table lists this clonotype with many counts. The CDR3 DNA follows: TGTGCCAGCAGCACGGGACAGACCACCTACAATGAGCAGTTCTTC. This gives the protein CASSTGQTTYNEQFF. V and J are TRBV9 and TRBJ2-1; 7 bases fit TRBD1. The CDR3 is 15 amino acids. J lost 2 bases, V lost 4 bases, and 6 bases had no gene match. From germline, CDR1 is SGDLS and CDR2 YYNGEE.

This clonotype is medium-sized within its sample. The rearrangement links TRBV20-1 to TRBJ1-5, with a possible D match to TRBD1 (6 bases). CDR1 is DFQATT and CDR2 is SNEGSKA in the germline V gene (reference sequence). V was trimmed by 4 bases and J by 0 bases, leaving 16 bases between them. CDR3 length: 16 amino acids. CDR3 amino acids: CSAKQQGSYSNQPQHF. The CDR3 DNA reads TGCAGTGCTAAGCAACAGGGAAGCTATAGCAATCAGCCCCAGCATTTT.

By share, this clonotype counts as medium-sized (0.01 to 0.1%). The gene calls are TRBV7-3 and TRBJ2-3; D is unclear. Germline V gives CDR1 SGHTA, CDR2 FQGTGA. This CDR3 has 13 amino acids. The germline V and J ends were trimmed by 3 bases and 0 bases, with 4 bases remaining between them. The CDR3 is CASSFKSTDTQYF. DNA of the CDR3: TGTGCCAGCAGCTTTAAAAGCACAGATACGCAGTATTTT.

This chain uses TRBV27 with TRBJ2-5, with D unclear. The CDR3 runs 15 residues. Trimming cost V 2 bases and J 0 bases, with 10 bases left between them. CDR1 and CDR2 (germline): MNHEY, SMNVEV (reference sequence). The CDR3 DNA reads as TGTGCCAGCAGTTTAACCGCCGCGTACCAAGAGACCCAGTACTTC. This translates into CASSLTAAYQETQYF.

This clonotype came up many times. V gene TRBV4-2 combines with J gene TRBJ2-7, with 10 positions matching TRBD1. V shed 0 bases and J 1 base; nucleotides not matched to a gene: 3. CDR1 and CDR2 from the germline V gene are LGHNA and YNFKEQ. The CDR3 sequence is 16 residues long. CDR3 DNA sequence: TGTGCCAGCAGCCAAGATCCGGGACAGGGGTCCTACGAGCAGTACTTC. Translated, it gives CASSQDPGQGSYEQYF.

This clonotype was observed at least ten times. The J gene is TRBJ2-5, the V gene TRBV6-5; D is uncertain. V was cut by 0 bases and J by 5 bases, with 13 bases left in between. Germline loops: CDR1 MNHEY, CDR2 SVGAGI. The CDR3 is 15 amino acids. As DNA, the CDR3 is TGTGCCAGCAGTTACTCTGACGTCCCCCGGGAGACCCAGTACTTC. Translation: CASSYSDVPRETQYF.

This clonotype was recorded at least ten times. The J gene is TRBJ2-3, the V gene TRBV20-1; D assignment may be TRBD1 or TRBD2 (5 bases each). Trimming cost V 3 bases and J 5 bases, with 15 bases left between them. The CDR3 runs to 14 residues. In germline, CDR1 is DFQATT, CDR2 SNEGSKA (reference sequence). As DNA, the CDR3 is TGCAGTGCTAGGAGGGACCCGTCGGGAGATACGCAGTATTTT. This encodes CSARRDPSGDTQYF.

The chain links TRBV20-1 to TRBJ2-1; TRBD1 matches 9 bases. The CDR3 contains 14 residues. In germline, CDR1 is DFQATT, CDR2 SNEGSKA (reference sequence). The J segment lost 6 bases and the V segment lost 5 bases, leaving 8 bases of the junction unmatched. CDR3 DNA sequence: TGCAGTGCTCCTCGGACAGGGGCTGCCAATGAGCAGTTCTTC. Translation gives CSAPRTGAANEQFF.

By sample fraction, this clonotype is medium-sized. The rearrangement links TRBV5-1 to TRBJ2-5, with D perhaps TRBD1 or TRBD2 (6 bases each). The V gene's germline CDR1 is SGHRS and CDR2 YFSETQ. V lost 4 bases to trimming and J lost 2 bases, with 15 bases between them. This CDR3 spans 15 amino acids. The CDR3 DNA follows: TGCGCCAGCAGCATCGACAGGCGGGGACAAGAGACCCAGTACTTC. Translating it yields CASSIDRRGQETQYF.

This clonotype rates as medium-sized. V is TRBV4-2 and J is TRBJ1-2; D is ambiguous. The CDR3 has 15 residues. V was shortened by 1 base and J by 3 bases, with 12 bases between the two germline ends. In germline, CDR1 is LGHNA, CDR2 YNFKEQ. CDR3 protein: CASSQVRGSDYGYTF. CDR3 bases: TGTGCCAGCAGCCAAGTCCGGGGATCGGACTATGGCTACACCTTC.

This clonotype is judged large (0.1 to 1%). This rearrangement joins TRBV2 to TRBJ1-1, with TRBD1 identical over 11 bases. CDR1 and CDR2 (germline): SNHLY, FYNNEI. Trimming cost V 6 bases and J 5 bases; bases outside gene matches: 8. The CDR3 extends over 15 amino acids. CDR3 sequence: CASRGDRGLRTEAFF. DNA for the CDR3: TGTGCCAGCAGAGGGGACAGGGGGTTGAGGACTGAAGCTTTCTTT.

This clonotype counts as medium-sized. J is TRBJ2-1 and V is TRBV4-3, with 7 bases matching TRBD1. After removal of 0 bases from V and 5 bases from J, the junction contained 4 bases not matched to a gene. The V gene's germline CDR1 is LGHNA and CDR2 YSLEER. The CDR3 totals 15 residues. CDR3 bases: TGCGCCAGCAGCCAAGATTGGGACAGTAACAATGAGCAGTTCTTC. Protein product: CASSQDWDSNNEQFF.

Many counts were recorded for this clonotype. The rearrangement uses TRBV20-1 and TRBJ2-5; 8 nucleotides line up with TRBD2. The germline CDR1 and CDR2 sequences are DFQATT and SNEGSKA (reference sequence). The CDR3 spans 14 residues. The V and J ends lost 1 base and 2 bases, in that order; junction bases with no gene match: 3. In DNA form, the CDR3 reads TGCAGTGCTAGAGTAGCGGGATCGCAAGAGACCCAGTACTTC. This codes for CSARVAGSQETQYF.

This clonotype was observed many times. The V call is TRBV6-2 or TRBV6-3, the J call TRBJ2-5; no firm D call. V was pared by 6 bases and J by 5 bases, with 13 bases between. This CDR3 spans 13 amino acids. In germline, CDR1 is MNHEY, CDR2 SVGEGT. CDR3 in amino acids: CASSPPADETQYF. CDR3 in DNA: TGTGCCAGCAGCCCGCCCGCTGACGAGACCCAGTACTTC.

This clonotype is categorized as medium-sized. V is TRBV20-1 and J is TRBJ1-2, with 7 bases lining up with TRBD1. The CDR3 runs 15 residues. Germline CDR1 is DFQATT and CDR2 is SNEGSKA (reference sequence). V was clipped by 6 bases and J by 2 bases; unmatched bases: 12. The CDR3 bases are TGCAGTGCCTTGCGGGCAGGGGGAAGGAACTATGGCTACACCTTC. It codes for CSALRAGGRNYGYTF.

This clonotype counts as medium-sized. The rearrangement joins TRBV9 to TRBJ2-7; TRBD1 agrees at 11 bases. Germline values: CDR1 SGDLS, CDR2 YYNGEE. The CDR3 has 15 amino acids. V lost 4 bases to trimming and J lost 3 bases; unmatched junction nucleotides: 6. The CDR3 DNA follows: TGTGCCAGCAGCCCCCGGACAGGGGGCCACTACGAGCAGTACTTC. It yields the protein CASSPRTGGHYEQYF.

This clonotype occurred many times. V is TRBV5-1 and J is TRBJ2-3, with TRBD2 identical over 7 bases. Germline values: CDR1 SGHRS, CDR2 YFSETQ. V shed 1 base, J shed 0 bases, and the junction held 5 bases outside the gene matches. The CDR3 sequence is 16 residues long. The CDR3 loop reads CASSLNGRGSTDTQYF. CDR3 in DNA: TGCGCCAGCAGCTTGAATGGGCGGGGGAGCACAGATACGCAGTATTTT.

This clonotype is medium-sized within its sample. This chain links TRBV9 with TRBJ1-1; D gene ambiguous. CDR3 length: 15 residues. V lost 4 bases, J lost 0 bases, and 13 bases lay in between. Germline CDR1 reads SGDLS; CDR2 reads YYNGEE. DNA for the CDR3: TGTGCCAGCAGCTACCGGACTGAGATGAACACTGAAGCTTTCTTT. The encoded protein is CASSYRTEMNTEAFF.

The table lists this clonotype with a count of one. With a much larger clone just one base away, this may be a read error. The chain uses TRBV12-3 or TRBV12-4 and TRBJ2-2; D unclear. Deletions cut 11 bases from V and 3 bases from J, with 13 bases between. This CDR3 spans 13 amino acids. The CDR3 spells CADGHLDTGELFF. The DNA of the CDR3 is TGTGCCGACGGCCATTTGGACACCGGGGAGCTGTTTTTT.